These 8 T cell receptor beta chains originate from one sample sequenced in a study of early T cells in non-severe SARS-CoV-2 infection. TCRdb analysed the 5' RACE reads with MiXCR anew, one entry per CDR3 protein. This table has roughly 50,000 distinct CDR3 sequences, approximately 8.4% appearing once. Source material: whole blood. The receptors derive from an adult who was a healthcare worker with PCR-confirmed SARS-CoV-2 infection or an uninfected control (not recorded which).

This clonotype showed up just a few times. The V gene is TRBV4-1, the J gene TRBJ2-7, with 11 positions matching TRBD2. The CDR3 spans 16 residues. Per the germline V gene, CDR1 is MGHRA and CDR2 is YSYEKL. V was pared by 4 bases and J by 3 bases, with 8 bases of the junction left unmatched. This CDR3 reads CASSPSSTSGSYEQYF. The CDR3 coding sequence is TGCGCCAGCAGCCCCTCGAGTACTAGCGGGAGCTACGAGCAGTACTTC.

The V gene is TRBV27, the J gene TRBJ2-5, with TRBD2 matching over 11 bases. V lost 6 bases to trimming and J lost 4 bases; unmatched junction nucleotides: 4. Germline assignment: CDR1 MNHEY and CDR2 SMNVEV (reference sequence). The CDR3 runs 14 residues. The CDR3 region has the DNA TGTGCCAGCAGACGACTAGCGGGGCTAGAGACCCAGTACTTC. Its protein is CASRRLAGLETQYF.

The chain combines TRBV28 with TRBJ2-4; D call uncertain. CDR3 size: 14 residues. Looked up from germline, CDR1 is MDHEN and CDR2 is SYDVKM. The ends were cut back, 3 bases at V and 1 base at J, with 7 bases in the middle. CDR3 coding DNA: TGTGCCAGCAGTTTTATGGGGGCCAAAAACATTCAGTACTTC. Translating gives CASSFMGAKNIQYF.

V is TRBV2 and J is TRBJ2-3; 7 bases fit TRBD2. With V trimmed by 5 bases and J by 4 bases, 9 bases remained unmatched. CDR1 and CDR2 from the germline V gene are SNHLY and FYNNEI. CDR3 size: 15 residues. The CDR3 loop is CASSPVQGLSDTQYF. CDR3 in DNA: TGTGCCAGCAGTCCTGTCCAGGGACTATCAGATACGCAGTATTTT.

The sample holds a few counts of this clonotype. This chain connects TRBV7-9 to TRBJ2-1; 7 bases are a match to TRBD2. The V segment lost 7 bases and the J segment 6 bases; nucleotides outside the gene matches: 15. The germline gives CDR1 SEHNR, CDR2 FQNEAQ (reference sequence). The CDR3 is 16 amino acids. The CDR3 region has the DNA TGTGCCAGCAACCTTCCTATGGGACTATTATCCAATGAGCAGTTCTTC. Its protein product is CASNLPMGLLSNEQFF.

The J gene is TRBJ2-1, the V gene TRBV4-1; 9 nucleotides match TRBD2. This CDR3 is built from 17 residues. V trimming: 2 bases; J trimming: 5 bases; junction bases outside the gene matches: 10. Germline CDR1 MGHRA, CDR2 YSYEKL. Here the CDR3 DNA reads TGCGCCAGCAGCCAACCCACAGCGGGGGGCCTCAACAATGAGCAGTTCTTC. Encoded protein: CASSQPTAGGLNNEQFF.

V and J are TRBV3-1 and TRBJ2-2, with D possibly being TRBD1 or TRBD2 (5 bases each). The CDR3 is 15 residues long. Germline lookup yields CDR1 LGHDT and CDR2 YNNKEL (reference sequence). Trimming left V 3 bases short and J 1 base short, with 9 bases between. The CDR3 region is CASSHRGKNTGELFF. The CDR3 DNA reads TGTGCCAGCAGCCACCGGGGCAAGAACACCGGGGAGCTGTTTTTT.

The table lists this clonotype with a few counts. The genes are TRBV6-4 and TRBJ2-4; TRBD1 matches 7 bases. Germline CDR1 reads MRHNA; CDR2 reads SNTAGT. This CDR3 is 13 amino acids long. J gave up 1 base and V 6 bases, and 0 bases lay outside the gene matches. The CDR3 region is CASRQGAKNIQYF. As DNA, the CDR3 is TGTGCCAGCAGACAGGGGGCCAAAAACATTCAGTACTTC.